This T cell receptor beta chain was identified in a study of identifying expanded T cells in peripheral blood. Worth noting for this clone: The antigen is unknown.

Findings of the study overall: Variance in clone template counts between approximately two-week samples significantly increased with total template count across all healthy donors. About 1.2 clones differed between technical replicates, versus approximately 17 and 20 over time.

Profiling relied on immunoSEQ multiplex PCR, and the TCRdb table lists in-frame clones only, not all of them. The top ten hold around 3.8% of the sample, which has 70,000 to 95,000 clones, around nine tenths seen once. Germline lookup yields CDR1 SGHNT and CDR2 YYREEE (reference sequence). The CDR3 totals 15 residues. V was clipped by 7 bases and J by 4 bases; unmatched bases: 8. During the collection period, no donor immune events like infections were recorded. The receptor comes from a person aged 18 to 70 in good health. The rearrangement uses TRBV5-4 and TRBJ2-2; TRBD1 agrees at 9 bases. The sequenced sample was blood. CDR3 DNA: TGTGCCAGCGCCACAGGGGGCGTGGGCACCGGGGAGCTGTTTTTT. Translated, it gives CASATGGVGTGELFF.